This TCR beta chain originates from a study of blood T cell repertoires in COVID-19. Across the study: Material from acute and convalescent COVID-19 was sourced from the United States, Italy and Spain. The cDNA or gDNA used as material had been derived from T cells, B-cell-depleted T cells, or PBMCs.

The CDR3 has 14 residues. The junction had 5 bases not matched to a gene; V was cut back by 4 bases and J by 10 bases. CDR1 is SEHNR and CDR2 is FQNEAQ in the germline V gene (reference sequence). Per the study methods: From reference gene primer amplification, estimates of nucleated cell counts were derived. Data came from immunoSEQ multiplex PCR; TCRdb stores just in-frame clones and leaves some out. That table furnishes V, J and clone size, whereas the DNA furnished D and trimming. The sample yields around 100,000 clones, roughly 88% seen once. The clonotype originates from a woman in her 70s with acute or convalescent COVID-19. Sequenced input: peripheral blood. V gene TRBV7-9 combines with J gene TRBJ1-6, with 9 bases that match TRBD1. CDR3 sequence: CASSSGQGGSPLHF. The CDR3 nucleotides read TGTGCCAGCAGCTCGGGACAGGGTGGCTCACCCCTCCACTTT.